This is a list of T cell receptor beta chains from one sample in a study of human T cells and chemical hapten exposure. TCRdb reprocessed the RACE reads via MiXCR and lists one record per CDR3 protein. The data show 270,000 or so distinct CDR3 sequences, almost 8% seen once. The sequencing here drew on whole blood, taken in connection with sensitization to the hapten diphenylcyclopropenone (DPC). These receptor sequences come from a man between 18 and 29 years old with alopecia areata. Some clones in this sample may be carry-over from other donors' samples. Each CDR3 is given with its conserved first and last residue. Fields, in order: CDR3 DNA, CDR3 protein, D gene, V gene, clone size, J gene. A D gene is named only where the DNA matches it firmly. Part of the rows lack a size; the others show once, few, many or a class for expanded clones.

DNA: TGTGCCAGCAGACAAACAGGGAATAAAGAGACCCAGTACTTC
CDR3: CASRQTGNKETQYF
D: NA
V: TRBV6-2/TRBV6-3
size: many
J: TRBJ2-5

DNA: TGTGCCAGCGGGGACAGGGGGTTTAACACTGAAGCTTTCTTT
CDR3: CASGDRGFNTEAFF
D: TRBD1
V: TRBV6-2/TRBV6-3
size: NA
J: TRBJ1-1

DNA: TGCGCCAGCAGCTGGGGCTTGGACAGGAACTACGAGCAGTACTTC
CDR3: CASSWGLDRNYEQYF
D: TRBD1
V: TRBV5-1
size: NA
J: TRBJ2-7

DNA: TGTGCCAGCAGTTTTCAGGGGGCGTATGGCTACACCTTC
CDR3: CASSFQGAYGYTF
D: TRBD1
V: TRBV12-3/TRBV12-4
size: NA
J: TRBJ1-2

DNA: TGTGCCAGCAGCGTAGTCCCAGCGGGGGGAAGCCGGGAGCTGTTTTTT
CDR3: CASSVVPAGGSRELFF
D: TRBD2
V: TRBV9
size: NA
J: TRBJ2-2

DNA: TGCACCCCCCTCGACAGGGGGAACACTGAAGCTTTCTTT
CDR3: CTPLDRGNTEAFF
D: TRBD1
V: TRBV20-1
size: NA
J: TRBJ1-1

DNA: TGTGCCAGCAGCTTCTCACTAGCAGGGGGCGGAAACATTCAGTACTTC
CDR3: CASSFSLAGGGNIQYF
D: TRBD1
V: TRBV5-4
size: NA
J: TRBJ2-4

DNA: TGCGCCAGCAGTGAGTCTGGGACAGTTAATTTCGAAGCTTTCTTT
CDR3: CASSESGTVNFEAFF
D: TRBD1
V: TRBV10-2
size: NA
J: TRBJ1-1

DNA: TGTGCCAGCAGTCCCGGGACTAGCGGGGGGGCTCGGATCTTC
CDR3: CASSPGTSGGARIF
D: TRBD2
V: TRBV12-3/TRBV12-4
size: NA
J: TRBJ2-1

DNA: TGTGCCAGCCTACCCCCCGGGACAGGGGCAAGAGATACGCAGTATTTT
CDR3: CASLPPGTGARDTQYF
D: TRBD1
V: TRBV12-3/TRBV12-4
size: few
J: TRBJ2-3

DNA: TGTGCCAGCAGCTCCGGGGCTTATAGCAATCAGCCCCAGCATTTT
CDR3: CASSSGAYSNQPQHF
D: NA
V: TRBV7-6
size: few
J: TRBJ1-5

DNA: TGTGCCAGCATTGGACAGGGATACAATGAGCAGTTCTTC
CDR3: CASIGQGYNEQFF
D: TRBD1
V: TRBV27
size: many
J: TRBJ2-1

DNA: TGCAGCGTACAGATCAGCGGGGACTCCACAGATACGCAGTATTTT
CDR3: CSVQISGDSTDTQYF
D: TRBD2
V: TRBV29-1
size: NA
J: TRBJ2-3

DNA: TGCGCCAGCAGCGACAATAAACCGACCCAGTACTTC
CDR3: CASSDNKPTQYF
D: NA
V: TRBV5-1
size: NA
J: TRBJ2-5

DNA: TGCAGTGCTAGAGATGGGGTCACCGGGGAGCTGTTTTTT
CDR3: CSARDGVTGELFF
D: NA
V: TRBV20-1
size: many
J: TRBJ2-2

DNA: TGTGCCAGCAGTTGGGACAGGGGTGGGACTGAAGCTTTCTTT
CDR3: CASSWDRGGTEAFF
D: TRBD1
V: TRBV12-3/TRBV12-4
size: many
J: TRBJ1-1

DNA: TGCAGTGCTAGAGTGCTCGGGACAGGTATCTACGAGCAGTACTTC
CDR3: CSARVLGTGIYEQYF
D: TRBD1
V: TRBV20-1
size: NA
J: TRBJ2-7

DNA: TGCAGCGTTGAAGTTGGACTGCATAATGTCTGGCAGTACTTC
CDR3: CSVEVGLHNVWQYF
D: NA
V: TRBV29-1
size: NA
J: TRBJ2-7

DNA: TGTGCCAGCAAAACCTCCGGGGGTAGAGAGAAATCACCCCTCCACTTT
CDR3: CASKTSGGREKSPLHF
D: NA
V: TRBV27
size: few
J: TRBJ1-6

DNA: TGCAGCGTAACAGGGGCCCACTCCTACGAGCAGTACTTC
CDR3: CSVTGAHSYEQYF
D: TRBD1
V: TRBV29-1
size: NA
J: TRBJ2-7

DNA: TGCAGTGCCAGGGCCGTAATTGGACAGGTTCTCAATCAGCCCCAGCATTTT
CDR3: CSARAVIGQVLNQPQHF
D: TRBD1
V: TRBV20-1
size: many
J: TRBJ1-5

DNA: TGTGCCAGCACTCACCACGGGAGGAATGAGCAGTTCTTC
CDR3: CASTHHGRNEQFF
D: TRBD2
V: TRBV12-3/TRBV12-4
size: NA
J: TRBJ2-1